One and the same sample provided the 3 T cell receptor beta chains below, sequenced in a study of T-cell memory formation after mild COVID-19. Each CDR3 protein is one row after TCRdb ran MiXCR on the 5' RACE reads. The sample comprises about 350,000 distinct CDR3 sequences, approximately 15% of which are singletons, and under 25% rests with the top ten. Specimen: PBMCs or a T cell subset sorted from them (not recorded which). The source of these receptors is a man between 18 and 29 years old who had mild COVID-19 (a few samples of this study predate the infection). Cell type and time point are not known.

This clonotype was counted between two and nine times. J is TRBJ1-5 and V is TRBV6-6; no clear D gene. The germline V gene encodes CDR1 MNHNY and CDR2 SVGAGI (reference sequence). This CDR3 is built from 16 residues. The V and J ends lost 0 bases and 8 bases respectively, with 17 bases between them. CDR3: CASSYSRASILEPQHF. The CDR3 DNA reads TGTGCCAGCAGTTACTCGAGAGCATCCATATTGGAGCCCCAGCATTTT.

The rearrangement joins TRBV15 to TRBJ1-1; 9 positions match TRBD1. There are 13 residues in the CDR3. Germline CDR1 and CDR2: LNHNV and YYDKDF (reference sequence). V shed 7 bases, J shed 10 bases, and the junction held 10 bases outside the gene matches. CDR3 DNA: TGTGCCACCACTGAGACAGGGGGGAGTTCAGCTTTCTTT. Encoded protein: CATTETGGSSAFF.

V gene TRBV7-9 combines with J gene TRBJ2-7; D unclear. Looked up from germline, CDR1 is SEHNR and CDR2 is FQNEAQ (reference sequence). V dropped 4 bases and J dropped 3 bases, with 22 bases sitting between them. CDR3 length: 17 amino acids. The CDR3 sequence is CASSSIPRQLAYYEQYV. The CDR3 bases are TGTGCCAGCAGCTCCATACCCAGGCAACTGGCCTACTACGAGCAGTACGTC.